The clone carrying this T cell receptor beta chain was counted at least ten times. This specimen belongs to a study of T cells after yellow fever vaccination. TCRdb fed the 5' RACE reads into MiXCR, producing one record per CDR3 protein. In the table there are approximately 580,000 distinct CDR3 sequences, less than 20% of which are singletons. Per the germline V gene, CDR1 is MNHEY and CDR2 is SVGEGT. V lost 3 bases and J 2 bases, leaving 11 bases between the germline ends. CDR3 length equals 14 residues. V and J are TRBV6-2 or TRBV6-3 and TRBJ2-7; D remains ambiguous. The source of this sequence is a man between 18 and 35 years old who received the YFV17D yellow fever vaccine. The source material was PBMCs, sampled more than 4 days after the first yellow fever vaccination. CDR3 nucleotide sequence: TGTGCCAGCAGTTATTGGGCTATTCCCTACGAGCAGTACTTC. It specifies CASSYWAIPYEQYF.